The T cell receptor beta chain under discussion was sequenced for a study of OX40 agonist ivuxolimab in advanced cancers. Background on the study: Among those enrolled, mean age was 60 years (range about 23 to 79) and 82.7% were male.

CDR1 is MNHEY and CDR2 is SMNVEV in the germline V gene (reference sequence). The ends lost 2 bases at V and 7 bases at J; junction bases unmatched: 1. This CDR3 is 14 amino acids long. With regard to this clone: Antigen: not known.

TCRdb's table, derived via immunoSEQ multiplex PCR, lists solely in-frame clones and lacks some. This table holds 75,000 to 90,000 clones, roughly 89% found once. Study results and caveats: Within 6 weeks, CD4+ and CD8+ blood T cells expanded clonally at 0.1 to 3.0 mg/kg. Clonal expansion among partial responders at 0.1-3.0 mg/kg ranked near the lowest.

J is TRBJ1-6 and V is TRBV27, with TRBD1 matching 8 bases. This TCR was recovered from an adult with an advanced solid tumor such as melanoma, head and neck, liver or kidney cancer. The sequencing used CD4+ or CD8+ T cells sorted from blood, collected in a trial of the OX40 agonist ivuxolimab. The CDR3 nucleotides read TGTGCCAGCAGTTTACAGGGGGCAAATTCACCCCTCCACTTT. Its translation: CASSLQGANSPLHF.